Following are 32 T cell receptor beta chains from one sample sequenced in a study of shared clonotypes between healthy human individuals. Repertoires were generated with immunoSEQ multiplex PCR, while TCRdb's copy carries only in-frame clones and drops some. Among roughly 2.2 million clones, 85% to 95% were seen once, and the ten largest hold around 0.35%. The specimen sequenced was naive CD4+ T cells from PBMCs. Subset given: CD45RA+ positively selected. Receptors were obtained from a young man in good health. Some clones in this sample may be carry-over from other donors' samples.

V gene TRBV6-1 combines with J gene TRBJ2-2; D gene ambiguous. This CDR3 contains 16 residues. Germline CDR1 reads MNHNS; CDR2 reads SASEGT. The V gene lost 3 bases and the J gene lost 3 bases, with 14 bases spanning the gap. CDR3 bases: TGTGCCAGCAGTGATACTGGGGTCGTTGACACCGGGGAGCTGTTTTTT. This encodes CASSDTGVVDTGELFF.

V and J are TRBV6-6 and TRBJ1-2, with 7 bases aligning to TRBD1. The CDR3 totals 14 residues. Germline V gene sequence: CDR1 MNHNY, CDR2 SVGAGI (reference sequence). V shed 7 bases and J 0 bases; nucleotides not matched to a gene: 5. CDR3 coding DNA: TGTGCCAGCACAACCGGGACAGCTAACTATGGCTACACCTTC. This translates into CASTTGTANYGYTF.

The CDR3 protein is CASSQGHQGVQNSPLHF. The CDR3 bases are TGCGCCAGCAGCCAAGGACATCAGGGTGTCCAAAATTCACCCCTCCACTTT. V gene TRBV4-1 combines with J gene TRBJ1-6; weak D call: TRBD1 (5 bases). V lost 1 base and J 7 bases, leaving 17 bases between the germline ends. The CDR3 is made up of 17 amino acids. CDR1 and CDR2 from the germline V gene are MGHRA and YSYEKL.

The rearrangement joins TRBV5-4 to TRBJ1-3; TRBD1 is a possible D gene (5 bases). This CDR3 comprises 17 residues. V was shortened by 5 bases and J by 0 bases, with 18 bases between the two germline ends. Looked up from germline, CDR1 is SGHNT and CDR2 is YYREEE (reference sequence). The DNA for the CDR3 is TGTGCCAGCAGTGGCTTTGGTAGGGGAAGCTCTGGAAACACCATATATTTT. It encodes CASSGFGRGSSGNTIYF. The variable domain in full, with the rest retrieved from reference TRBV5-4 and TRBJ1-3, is ETGVTQSPTHLIKTRGQQVTLRCSSQSGHNTVSWYQQALGQGPQFIFQYYREEENGRGNFPPRFSGLQFPNYSSELNVNALELDDSALYLCASSGFGRGSSGNTIYFGEGSWLTVV.

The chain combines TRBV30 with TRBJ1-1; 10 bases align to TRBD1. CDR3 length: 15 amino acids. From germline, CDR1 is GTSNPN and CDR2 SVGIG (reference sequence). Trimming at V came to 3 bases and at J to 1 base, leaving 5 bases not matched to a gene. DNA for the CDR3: TGTGCCTGGAGGACAGGGGGCGCCGGGAACACTGAAGCTTTCTTT. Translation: CAWRTGGAGNTEAFF. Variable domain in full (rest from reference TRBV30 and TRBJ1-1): SQTIHQWPATLVQPVGSPLSLECTVEGTSNPNLYWYRQAAGRGLQLLFYSVGIGQISSEVPQNLSASRPQDRQFILSSKKLLLSDSGFYLCAWRTGGAGNTEAFFGQGTRLTVV.

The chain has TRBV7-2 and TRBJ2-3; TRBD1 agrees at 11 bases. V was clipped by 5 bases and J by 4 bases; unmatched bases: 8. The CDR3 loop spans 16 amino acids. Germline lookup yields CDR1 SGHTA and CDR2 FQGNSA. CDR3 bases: TGTGCCAGCAGCCCAACCGGGACAGGGGGGGCAGATACGCAGTATTTT. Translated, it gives CASSPTGTGGADTQYF.

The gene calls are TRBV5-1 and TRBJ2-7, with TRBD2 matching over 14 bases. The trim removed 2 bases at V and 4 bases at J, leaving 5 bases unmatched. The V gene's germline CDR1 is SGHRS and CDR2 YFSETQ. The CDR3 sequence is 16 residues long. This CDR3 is CASSFRTSGRMYEQYF. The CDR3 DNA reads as TGCGCCAGCAGCTTCCGGACTAGCGGGAGGATGTACGAGCAGTACTTC.

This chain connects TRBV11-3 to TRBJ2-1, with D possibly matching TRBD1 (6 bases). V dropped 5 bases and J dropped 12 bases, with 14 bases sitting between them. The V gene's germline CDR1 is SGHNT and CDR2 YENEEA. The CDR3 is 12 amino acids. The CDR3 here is CASSPTGSRQFF. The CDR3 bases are TGTGCCAGCAGCCCTACAGGGTCTAGGCAGTTCTTC.

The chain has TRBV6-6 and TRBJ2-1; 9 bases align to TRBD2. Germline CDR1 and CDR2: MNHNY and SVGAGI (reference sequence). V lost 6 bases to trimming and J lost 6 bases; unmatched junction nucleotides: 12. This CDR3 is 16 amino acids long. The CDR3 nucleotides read TGTGCCAGCAGCCCCGAGGCAGCGGGAGGAAGCAATGAGCAGTTCTTC. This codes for CASSPEAAGGSNEQFF.

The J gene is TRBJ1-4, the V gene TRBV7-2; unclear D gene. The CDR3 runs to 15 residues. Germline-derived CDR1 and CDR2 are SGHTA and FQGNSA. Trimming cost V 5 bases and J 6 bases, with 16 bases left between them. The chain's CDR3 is CASSQPGGLYEKLFF. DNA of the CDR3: TGTGCCAGCAGCCAACCGGGAGGGCTTTATGAAAAACTGTTTTTT.

The CDR3 spells CASSVENLRADTQYF. The CDR3 nucleotides read TGTGCCAGCAGCGTAGAAAACCTCAGGGCAGATACGCAGTATTTT. This chain links TRBV7-9 with TRBJ2-3; D is possibly TRBD1 (5 bases). The CDR3 is 15 residues long. The germline gives CDR1 SEHNR, CDR2 FQNEAQ (reference sequence). The V gene lost 5 bases and the J gene lost 4 bases, with 16 bases spanning the gap.

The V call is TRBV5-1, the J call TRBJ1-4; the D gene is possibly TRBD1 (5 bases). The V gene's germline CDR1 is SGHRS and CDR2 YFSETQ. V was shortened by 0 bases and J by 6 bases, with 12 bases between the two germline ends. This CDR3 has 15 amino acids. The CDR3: CASSLEGRADEKLFF. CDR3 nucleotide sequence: TGCGCCAGCAGCTTGGAGGGCAGGGCGGATGAAAAACTGTTTTTT.

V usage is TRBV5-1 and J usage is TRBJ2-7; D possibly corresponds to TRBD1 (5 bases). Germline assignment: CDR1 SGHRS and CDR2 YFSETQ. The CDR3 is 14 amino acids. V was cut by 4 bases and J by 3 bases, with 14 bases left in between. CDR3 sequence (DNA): TGCGCCAGCAGCACGACGGACACCCGCTACGAGCAGTACTTC. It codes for CASSTTDTRYEQYF.

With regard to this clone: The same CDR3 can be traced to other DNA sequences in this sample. CDR3 nucleotide sequence: TGTGCCAGCAGCCGTTCGACAGATACGCAGTATTTT. Its protein product is CASSRSTDTQYF. This chain uses TRBV5-4 with TRBJ2-3; D unclear. The CDR3 is made up of 12 amino acids. V was trimmed by 4 bases and J by 3 bases, leaving 6 bases between them. The germline V gene has CDR1 SGHNT and CDR2 YYREEE (reference sequence).

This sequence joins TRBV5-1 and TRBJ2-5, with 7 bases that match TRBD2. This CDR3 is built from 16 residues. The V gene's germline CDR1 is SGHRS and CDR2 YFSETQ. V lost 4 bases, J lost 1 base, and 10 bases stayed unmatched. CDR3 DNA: TGCGCCAGCAGCCCCGGACTAGTGGTGGGCCAAGAGACCCAGTACTTC. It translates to CASSPGLVVGQETQYF. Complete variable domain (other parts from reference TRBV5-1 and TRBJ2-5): KAGVTQTPRYLIKTRGQQVTLSCSPISGHRSVSWYQQTPGQGLQFLFEYFSETQRNKGNFPGRFSGRQFSNSRSEMNVSTLELGDSALYLCASSPGLVVGQETQYFGPGTRLLVL.

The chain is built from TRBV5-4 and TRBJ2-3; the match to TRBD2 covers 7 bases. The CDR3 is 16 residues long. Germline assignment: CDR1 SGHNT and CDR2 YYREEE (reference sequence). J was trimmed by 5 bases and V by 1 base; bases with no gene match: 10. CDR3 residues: CASSLRGRAGLDTQYF. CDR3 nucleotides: TGTGCCAGCAGCTTGAGAGGGAGAGCGGGGTTAGATACGCAGTATTTT.

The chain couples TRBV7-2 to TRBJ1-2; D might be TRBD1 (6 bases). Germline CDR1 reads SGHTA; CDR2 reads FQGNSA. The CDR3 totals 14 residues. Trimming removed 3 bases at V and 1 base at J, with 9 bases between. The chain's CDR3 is CASSLTGNNYGYTF. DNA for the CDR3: TGTGCCAGCAGCTTGACAGGAAATAACTATGGCTACACCTTC.

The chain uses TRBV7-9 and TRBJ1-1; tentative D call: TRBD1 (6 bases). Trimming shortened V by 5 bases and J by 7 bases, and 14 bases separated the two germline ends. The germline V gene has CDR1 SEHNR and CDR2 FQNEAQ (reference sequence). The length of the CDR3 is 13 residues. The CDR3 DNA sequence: TGTGCCAGCAGCCCCCGGGGGCCGGTTGAAGCTTTCTTT. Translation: CASSPRGPVEAFF.

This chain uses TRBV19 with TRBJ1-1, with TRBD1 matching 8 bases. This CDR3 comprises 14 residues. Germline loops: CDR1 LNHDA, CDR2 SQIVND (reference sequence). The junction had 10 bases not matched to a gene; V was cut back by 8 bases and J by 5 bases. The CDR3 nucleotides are TGTGCCAGTCAGGGGCGCAGGGGGCGGACTGAAGCTTTCTTT. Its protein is CASQGRRGRTEAFF.

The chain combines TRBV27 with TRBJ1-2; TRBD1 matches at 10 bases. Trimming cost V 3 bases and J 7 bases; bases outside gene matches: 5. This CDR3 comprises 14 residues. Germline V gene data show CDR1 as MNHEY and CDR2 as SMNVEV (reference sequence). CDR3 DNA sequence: TGTGCCAGCAGTTTGGGACAGGGGATCTCTGGCTACACCTTC. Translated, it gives CASSLGQGISGYTF.

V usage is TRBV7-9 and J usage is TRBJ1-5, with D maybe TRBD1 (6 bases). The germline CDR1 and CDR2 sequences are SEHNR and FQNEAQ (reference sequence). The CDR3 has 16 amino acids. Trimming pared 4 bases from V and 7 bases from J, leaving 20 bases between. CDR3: CASSSVGGPFNQPQHF. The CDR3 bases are TGTGCCAGCAGCTCAGTAGGGGGGCCGTTTAACCAGCCCCAGCATTTT.

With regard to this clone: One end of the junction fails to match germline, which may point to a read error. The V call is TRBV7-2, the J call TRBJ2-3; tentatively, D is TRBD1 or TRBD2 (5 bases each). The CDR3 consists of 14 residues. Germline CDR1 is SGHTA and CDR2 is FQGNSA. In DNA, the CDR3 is TGTGCCGGCAGGGAGCGGCCTAGCACAGATACGCAGTATTTT. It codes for CAGRERPSTDTQYF.

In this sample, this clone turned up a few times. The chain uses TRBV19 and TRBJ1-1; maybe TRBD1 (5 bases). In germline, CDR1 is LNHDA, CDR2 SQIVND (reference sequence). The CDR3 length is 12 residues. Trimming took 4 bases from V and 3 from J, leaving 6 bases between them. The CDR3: CASSRGHTEAFF. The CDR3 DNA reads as TGTGCCAGTAGTAGGGGCCACACTGAAGCTTTCTTT.

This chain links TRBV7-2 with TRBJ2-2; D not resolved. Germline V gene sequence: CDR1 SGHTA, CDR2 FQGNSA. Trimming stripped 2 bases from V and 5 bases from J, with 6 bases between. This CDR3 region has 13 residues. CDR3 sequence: CASSLKGTGELFF. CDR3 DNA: TGTGCCAGCAGCTTAAAGGGAACCGGGGAGCTGTTTTTT.

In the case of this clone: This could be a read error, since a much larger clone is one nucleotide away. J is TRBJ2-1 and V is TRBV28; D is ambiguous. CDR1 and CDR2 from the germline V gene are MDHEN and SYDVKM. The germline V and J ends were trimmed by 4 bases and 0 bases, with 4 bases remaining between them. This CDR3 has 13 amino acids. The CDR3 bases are TGTGCCAGCAGTTGGAACTCCTACAATGAGCAGTTCTTC. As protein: CASSWNSYNEQFF.

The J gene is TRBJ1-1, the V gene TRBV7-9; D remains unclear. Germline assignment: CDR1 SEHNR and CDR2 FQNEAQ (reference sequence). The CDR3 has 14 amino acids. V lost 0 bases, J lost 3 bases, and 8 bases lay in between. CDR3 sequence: CASSLALGDTEAFF. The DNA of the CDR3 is TGTGCCAGCAGCTTAGCGCTAGGAGACACTGAAGCTTTCTTT.

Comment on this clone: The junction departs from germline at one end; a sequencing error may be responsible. This chain's CDR3 is CASGGSVKNIQYF. CDR3 coding DNA: TGTGCCAGCGGAGGGTCCGTCAAAAACATCCAGTACTTC. The rearrangement links TRBV19 to TRBJ2-4, with TRBD2 as a possible D gene (6 bases). The CDR3 has 13 amino acids. CDR1 LNHDA and CDR2 SQIVND come from the germline V gene (reference sequence). The complete variable domain, with remaining parts taken from reference TRBV19 and TRBJ2-4, reads DGGITQSPKYLFRKEGQNVTLSCEQNLNHDAMYWYRQDPGQGLRLIYYSQIVNDFQKGDIAEGYSVSREKKESFPLTVTSAQKNPTAFYLCASGGSVKNIQYFGAGTRLSVL.

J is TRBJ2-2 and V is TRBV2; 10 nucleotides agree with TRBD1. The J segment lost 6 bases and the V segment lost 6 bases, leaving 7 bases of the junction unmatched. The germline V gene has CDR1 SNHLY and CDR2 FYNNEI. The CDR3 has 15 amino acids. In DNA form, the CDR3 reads TGTGCCAGCAGGAGGGACAGGGGCCCTCCCGGGGAGCTGTTTTTT. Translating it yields CASRRDRGPPGELFF.

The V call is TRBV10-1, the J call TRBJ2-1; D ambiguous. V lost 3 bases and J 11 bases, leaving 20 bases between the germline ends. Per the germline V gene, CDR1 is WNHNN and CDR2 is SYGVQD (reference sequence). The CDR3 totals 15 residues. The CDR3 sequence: CASSDSGESVLKQFF. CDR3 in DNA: TGCGCCAGCAGTGATTCGGGCGAGTCGGTCTTGAAGCAGTTCTTC.

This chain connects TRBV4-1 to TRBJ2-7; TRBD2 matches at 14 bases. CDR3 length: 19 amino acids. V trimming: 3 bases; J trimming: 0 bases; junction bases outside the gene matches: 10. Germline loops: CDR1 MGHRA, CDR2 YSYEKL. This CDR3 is CASSHGTSGRSANSYEQYF. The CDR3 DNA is TGCGCCAGCAGCCATGGGACTAGCGGGAGATCGGCCAACTCCTACGAGCAGTACTTC.

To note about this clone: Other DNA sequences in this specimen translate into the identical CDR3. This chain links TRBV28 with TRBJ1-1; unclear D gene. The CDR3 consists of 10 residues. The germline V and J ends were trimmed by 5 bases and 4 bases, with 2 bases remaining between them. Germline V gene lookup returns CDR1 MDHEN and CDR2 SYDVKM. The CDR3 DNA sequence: TGTGCCAGCAGTGGCACTGAAGCTTTCTTT. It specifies CASSGTEAFF.

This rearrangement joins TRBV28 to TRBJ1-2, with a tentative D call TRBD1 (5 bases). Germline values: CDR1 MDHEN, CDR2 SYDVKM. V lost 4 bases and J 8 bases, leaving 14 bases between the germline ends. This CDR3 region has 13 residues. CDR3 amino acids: CASSSLQGLGYTF. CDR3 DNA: TGTGCCAGCAGTTCCCTTCAGGGATTAGGCTACACCTTC.